This TCR beta chain is drawn from a study of cytomegalovirus exposure and HLA in healthy donors. The study, taken as a whole, reports: Later analysis suggested most CMV-associated TCR beta chains were HLA-restricted.

The PCR was carried out with 60 Vbeta primers and 13 Jbeta primers. Using immunoSEQ multiplex PCR, the repertoire was profiled, and TCRdb retains in-frame clones only, with some absent. This table holds fewer than 150,000 clones, under 90% found once. Comment on this clone: Antigen unknown.

The V gene end was trimmed by 5 bases and the J gene end by 0 bases; junction bases not matched to a gene: 9. Germline CDR1 and CDR2: GTSNPN and SVGIG (reference sequence). The CDR3 contains 16 residues. This chain uses TRBV30 with TRBJ2-3, with TRBD2 identical over 9 bases. Sequencing input: PBMCs. The TCR sequence derives from a female donor in good health and CMV-seropositive. The CDR3 loop reads CAWGPNSGGSTDTQYF. The CDR3 bases are TGTGCCTGGGGCCCTAATAGCGGGGGAAGCACAGATACGCAGTATTTT.